Here is one T cell receptor beta chain with its context. The antigen remains unidentified. The data belong to a study of a mutant IDH1 vaccine in newly diagnosed glioma. Study summary: Patients came in for eight vaccinations, in weeks 1, 3, 5, 7, 11, 15, 19 and 23. The start of vaccination came 4-6 weeks after radiotherapy alone, or with temozolomide cycles.

Generated by immunoSEQ multiplex PCR, the TCRdb table keeps only in-frame clones and is missing some. The repertoire holds approximately 76,000 clones, with about 91% as singletons. Germline CDR1 PRHDT, CDR2 FYEKMQ (reference sequence). Trimming cost V 4 bases and J 2 bases; bases outside gene matches: 4. This CDR3 is built from 14 residues. As for time point: week 5, during vaccination. Every vaccination contained 300 ug of the mutant IDH1 20-mer peptide and was paired with topical imiquimod. Study findings and constraints: With respect to changes in top peripheral T cell clonotypes, pseudoprogression seemed unrelated.

The clonotype comes from a woman aged 45-65 years with glioma. Specimen: PBMCs, collected from a glioma patient whose treatment included an IDH1 peptide vaccine. The chain couples TRBV13 to TRBJ2-7; 8 positions match TRBD1. For the CDR3, the DNA is TGTGCCAGCAGCTCCGGGACAGGAGCCTACGAGCAGTACTTC. Translated: CASSSGTGAYEQYF. The full variable domain, rest sourced from reference TRBV13 and TRBJ2-7, is AAGVIQSPRHLIKEKRETATLKCYPIPRHDTVYWYQQGPGQDPQFLISFYEKMQSDKGSIPDRFSAQQFSDYHSELNMSSLELGDSALYFCASSSGTGAYEQYFGPGTRLTVT.